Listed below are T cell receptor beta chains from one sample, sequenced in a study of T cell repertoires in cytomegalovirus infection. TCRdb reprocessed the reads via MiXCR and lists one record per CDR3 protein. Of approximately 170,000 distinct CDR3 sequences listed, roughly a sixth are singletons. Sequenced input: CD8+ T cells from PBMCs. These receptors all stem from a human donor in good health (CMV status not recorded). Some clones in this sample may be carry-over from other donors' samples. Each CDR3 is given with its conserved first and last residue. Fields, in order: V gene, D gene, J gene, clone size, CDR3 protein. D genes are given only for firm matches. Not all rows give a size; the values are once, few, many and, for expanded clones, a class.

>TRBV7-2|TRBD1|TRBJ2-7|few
CASSPWDRAGHEQYF
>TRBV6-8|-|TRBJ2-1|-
CASFSGRNNEQFF
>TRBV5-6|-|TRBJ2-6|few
CASRVQGVSGANVLTF
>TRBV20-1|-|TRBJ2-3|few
CSPRDPVTDTQYF
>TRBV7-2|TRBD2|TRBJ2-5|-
CASSFSGGTVETQYF
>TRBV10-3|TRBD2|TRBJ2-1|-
CAIAGGRDEQFF
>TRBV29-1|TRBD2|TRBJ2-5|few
CSVENPPGRGGKTQYF
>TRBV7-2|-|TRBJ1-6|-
CASSLEGHHYNSPLHF
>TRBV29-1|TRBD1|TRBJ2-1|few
CSVEGLTGIYNEQFF
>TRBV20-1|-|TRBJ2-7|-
CSAVGETSYEQYF
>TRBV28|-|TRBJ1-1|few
CASSLWETEAFF
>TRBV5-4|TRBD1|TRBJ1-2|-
CASSLTGDYYGYTF
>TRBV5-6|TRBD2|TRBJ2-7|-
CASRQGQAGLAGLYEQYF
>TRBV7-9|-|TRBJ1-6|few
CASSLDNSPLHF
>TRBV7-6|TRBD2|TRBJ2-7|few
CASSLEGRDVEQYF
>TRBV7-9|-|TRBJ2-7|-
CASSTRQTYEQYF